What follows are 18 T cell receptor beta chains derived from one specimen sequenced in a study of spatial heterogeneity in lung cancer. Time point noted: sample taken at primary tumor resection. No cell sorting; template was whole RNA from tumor, lung tissue or PBMC. TCRdb re-called the 5' RACE reads with MiXCR, one entry per CDR3 protein. Of approximately 52,000 distinct CDR3 sequences in the sample, roughly 7% were seen once. The sample consisted of PBMCs, taken at surgery. Receptors were obtained from a female donor with early-stage non-small cell lung cancer.

This clonotype was seen at least ten times. This chain links TRBV11-2 with TRBJ2-2; D ambiguous. The CDR3 spans 13 residues. CDR1 and CDR2 from the germline V gene are SGHAT and FQNNGV. V was cut by 5 bases and J by 7 bases, with 11 bases left in between. The CDR3 DNA follows: TGTGCCAGCAGCCGCCGGTTAGACGGGGAGCTGTTTTTT. Protein: CASSRRLDGELFF.

V and J are TRBV20-1 and TRBJ2-3; 7 positions agree with TRBD2. With 1 base clipped from V and 2 bases from J, the junction kept 3 bases outside the gene matches. The length of the CDR3 is 14 residues. CDR1 and CDR2 from the germline V gene are DFQATT and SNEGSKA (reference sequence). The CDR3 spells CSARAGGFTDTQYF. CDR3 DNA sequence: TGCAGTGCTAGAGCGGGGGGTTTCACAGATACGCAGTATTTT.

The table lists this clonotype with many counts. The J gene is TRBJ2-5, the V gene TRBV28; unclear D gene. Germline V CDR1 and CDR2: MDHEN, SYDVKM. Deletions cut 7 bases from V and 1 base from J, with 10 bases between. The CDR3 runs to 13 residues. The CDR3 region is CASKTGRQETQYF. The CDR3 DNA sequence: TGTGCCAGCAAAACCGGACGCCAAGAGACCCAGTACTTC.

This clonotype was found a few times. This chain connects TRBV7-9 to TRBJ2-7; TRBD1 is a possible D gene (5 bases). CDR1 is SEHNR, CDR2 FQNEAQ, per germline (reference sequence). V was shortened by 5 bases and J by 5 bases, with 16 bases between the two germline ends. The CDR3 consists of 14 residues. CDR3 bases: TGTGCCAGCAGCCGGACACACCGCCCCCACGAGCAGTACTTC. As protein: CASSRTHRPHEQYF.

This chain uses TRBV5-1 with TRBJ2-7; TRBD2 aligns across 7 bases. This CDR3 is built from 15 residues. V dropped 4 bases and J dropped 1; count of bases not matched to a gene: 8. Germline CDR1 SGHRS, CDR2 YFSETQ. CDR3 nucleotide sequence: TGCGCCAGCAGCCTGACCCTAGCGGCTTCCTACGAGCAGTACTTC. Translated: CASSLTLAASYEQYF. Filled out from reference TRBV5-1 and TRBJ2-7, the complete variable domain reads KAGVTQTPRYLIKTRGQQVTLSCSPISGHRSVSWYQQTPGQGLQFLFEYFSETQRNKGNFPGRFSGRQFSNSRSEMNVSTLELGDSALYLCASSLTLAASYEQYFGPGTRLTVT.

This clonotype was observed many times. The chain joins TRBV7-2 to TRBJ2-1; D may be TRBD2 (5 bases). This CDR3 is 14 amino acids long. V lost 7 bases, J lost 3 bases, and 13 bases lay in between. Looked up from germline, CDR1 is SGHTA and CDR2 is FQGNSA. In DNA, the CDR3 is TGTGCCAGCACCCCGGGAAGGGACTACAATGAGCAGTTCTTC. Protein product: CASTPGRDYNEQFF.

This clonotype was counted many times. The gene calls are TRBV9 and TRBJ2-7; 8 nucleotides match TRBD2. Germline trimming cut 4 bases from V and 0 bases from J; bases unmatched to any gene: 6. Germline V gene sequence: CDR1 SGDLS, CDR2 YYNGEE. The CDR3 extends over 15 amino acids. CDR3 DNA sequence: TGTGCCAGCAGCCCCCAGCGGGGGAGCTCCTACGAGCAGTACTTC. Protein product: CASSPQRGSSYEQYF.

V and J are TRBV4-3 and TRBJ2-1; the D gene is possibly TRBD1 (5 bases). The CDR3 contains 13 residues. CDR1 and CDR2 from the germline V gene are LGHNA and YSLEER. Trimming removed 0 bases from V and 11 bases from J, with 11 bases in between. The CDR3: CASSQDRVPQQFF. CDR3 nucleotide sequence: TGCGCCAGCAGCCAAGACAGGGTTCCCCAGCAGTTCTTC.

This clonotype was found many times. The gene calls are TRBV28 and TRBJ2-7; 13 positions match TRBD2. The CDR3 consists of 14 residues. In germline, CDR1 is MDHEN, CDR2 SYDVKM. V was pared by 6 bases and J by 6 bases, with 5 bases of the junction left unmatched. The CDR3 spells CASRPLAGGPEQYF. CDR3 nucleotide sequence: TGTGCCAGCAGGCCACTAGCGGGGGGGCCCGAGCAGTACTTC.

The sample holds many counts of this clonotype. V and J are TRBV4-3 and TRBJ2-2; a weak D match, TRBD2 (5 bases). Per germline, CDR1 LGHNA and CDR2 YSLEER. This CDR3 contains 14 residues. V shed 1 base and J shed 9 bases, with 12 bases lying between them. CDR3 residues: CASSQGLSGWELFF. CDR3 sequence (DNA): TGCGCCAGCAGCCAAGGGTTGAGCGGCTGGGAGCTGTTTTTT.

This clonotype appeared many times. This chain joins TRBV29-1 and TRBJ2-5; D is undetermined. Germline-derived CDR1 and CDR2 are SQVTM and ANQGSEA. The CDR3 spans 12 residues. The germline V and J ends were trimmed by 7 bases and 4 bases, with 13 bases remaining between them. The CDR3 bases are TGCAGCGCTGGTTTAAGAGGAGAGACCCAGTACTTC. Protein: CSAGLRGETQYF.

This clonotype was found many times. The chain recombines TRBV6-5 with TRBJ2-5, with TRBD1 identical over 7 bases. CDR3 length: 15 amino acids. Trimming at V came to 2 bases and at J to 1 base, leaving 4 bases not matched to a gene. In germline, CDR1 is MNHEY, CDR2 SVGAGI. This CDR3 is CASSYGGQSQETQYF. In DNA, the CDR3 is TGTGCCAGCAGTTACGGGGGACAGTCCCAAGAGACCCAGTACTTC.

This clonotype was picked up many times. The rearrangement joins TRBV28 to TRBJ2-5, with D possibly matching TRBD2 (5 bases). V was trimmed by 3 bases and J by 5 bases, leaving 10 bases between them. Per the germline V gene, CDR1 is MDHEN and CDR2 is SYDVKM. The CDR3 runs to 13 residues. The CDR3 nucleotides read TGTGCCAGCAGTTTTGGGAGCCGGGAGACCCAGTACTTC. Translated: CASSFGSRETQYF.

At least ten counts were recorded for this clonotype. The J gene is TRBJ2-3, the V gene TRBV7-8, with unresolved D. Looked up from germline, CDR1 is SGHVS and CDR2 is FQNEAQ. V shed 5 bases and J shed 4 bases, with 16 bases lying between them. This CDR3 is built from 15 residues. The CDR3 DNA is TGTGCCAGCAGCCCGCCCGGCCGCAGTTCAGATACGCAGTATTTT. Translation: CASSPPGRSSDTQYF.

J is TRBJ1-2 and V is TRBV28; possibly TRBD1 for D (5 bases). The germline V and J ends were trimmed by 5 bases and 8 bases, with 21 bases remaining between them. This CDR3 has 15 residues. Germline CDR1 MDHEN, CDR2 SYDVKM. CDR3 residues: CASSPPRGGIWGYTF. In DNA, the CDR3 is TGTGCCAGCAGTCCCCCGCGGGGGGGAATATGGGGCTACACCTTC.

This clonotype was recorded many times. The chain combines TRBV7-2 with TRBJ1-5; a possible D gene is TRBD1 (6 bases). Germline V CDR1 and CDR2: SGHTA, FQGNSA. V dropped 5 bases and J dropped 9 bases, with 20 bases sitting between them. The CDR3 length is 15 residues. The CDR3 sequence is CASSKAGVRGGPQHF. CDR3 DNA sequence: TGTGCCAGCAGCAAAGCAGGCGTCAGGGGTGGGCCCCAGCATTTT. Full variable domain (missing parts from reference TRBV7-2 and TRBJ1-5): GAGVSQSPSNKVTEKGKDVELRCDPISGHTALYWYRQSLGQGLEFLIYFQGNSAPDKSGLPSDRFSAERTGGSVSTLTIQRTQQEDSAVYLCASSKAGVRGGPQHFGDGTRLSIL.

At least ten counts were recorded for this clonotype. V is TRBV7-2 and J is TRBJ2-2, with D hard to call. CDR1 and CDR2 from the germline V gene are SGHTA and FQGNSA. V lost 1 base and J 0 bases, leaving 9 bases between the germline ends. The CDR3 covers 16 residues. In DNA, the CDR3 is TGTGCCAGCAGCTTAGAAAGGGCATCGAACACCGGGGAGCTGTTTTTT. Protein: CASSLERASNTGELFF.

This clonotype was recorded many times. The chain uses TRBV7-2 and TRBJ2-1; 10 nucleotides line up with TRBD2. This CDR3 is 14 amino acids long. CDR1 is SGHTA, CDR2 FQGNSA, per germline. Losses at the gene ends were 6 bases for V and 9 bases for J; bases not matched to a gene: 8. CDR3 amino acids: CASSYSGGQVEQFF. CDR3 nucleotide sequence: TGTGCCAGCAGTTATAGCGGGGGGCAAGTTGAGCAGTTCTTC.